This note documents a single T cell receptor (beta chain) sequence. Its cognate antigen is unknown. The data originate from a study of shared clonotypes between healthy human individuals. Findings and caveats of the study: Expectations were that clonotype sharing among donors would be affected by sequencing depth. Larger estimated richness was generally seen in naive subsets than in memory subsets.

V shed 4 bases, J shed 4 bases, and the junction held 11 bases outside the gene matches. Germline values: CDR1 SGHRS, CDR2 YFSETQ. The CDR3 covers 17 residues. An even split of each subset's genomic DNA across several immunoSEQ plates was performed. Each replicate PCR on the sorted subsets used about 0.2 ug DNA (approximately 27,000 T cell genomes). This table comes from immunoSEQ multiplex PCR, and its TCRdb copy is limited to in-frame clones, with some not included. The table has approximately 2,000,000 clones, about nine tenths seen once. The rearrangement joins TRBV5-1 to TRBJ1-6; 7 bases fit TRBD1. The receptor was derived from a man aged 18 to 35 in good health. Some clones in this sample may be carry-over from other donors' samples. The sample comprised naive CD4+ T cells from PBMCs. Subset defined: CD45RA+ positively selected. The CDR3 DNA is TGCGCCAGCAGCGGAACCGGGACAGAAGCATATAATTCACCCCTCCACTTT. It codes for CASSGTGTEAYNSPLHF.